This TCR beta chain derives from a study of Graves' ophthalmopathy and Graves' hyperthyroidism. Study observations and caveats: Ophthalmopathy progression cases were predicted by the model with roughly 68% sensitivity and 72.22% specificity. Detection in blood was also observed for most expanded thyroid clonotypes above 0.001 frequency.

Amplification of TCR beta CDR3 regions used RNA transcripts. Second-round multiplex PCR came after a first-round RT-PCR that employed HTBI primers. TCRdb independently ran MiXCR on the multiplex PCR reads; one entry per CDR3 protein. The profile covers 300,000 to 450,000 distinct CDR3 sequences, with approximately 18% appearing a single time and 2.4% taken by the ten largest. This clonotype was counted at least ten times. Its antigen is undetermined. The V and J ends lost 5 bases and 4 bases respectively, with 5 bases between them. The length of the CDR3 is 11 residues. CDR1 is MNHNS, CDR2 SASEGT, per germline. The study recruited hyperthyroidism patients aged 18 to 65 who were newly diagnosed, under 2 months' duration. Enrollment excluded any patients with other autoimmune diseases, uncontrolled infections, pregnancy or lactation.

This receptor was identified in an adult woman with stable Graves' hyperthyroidism. This chain joins TRBV6-1 and TRBJ1-2; D is unresolved. The specimen was peripheral blood. In DNA form, the CDR3 reads TGTGCCAGCAGTAAAGGCTATGGCTACACCTTC. Amino acid sequence: CASSKGYGYTF.